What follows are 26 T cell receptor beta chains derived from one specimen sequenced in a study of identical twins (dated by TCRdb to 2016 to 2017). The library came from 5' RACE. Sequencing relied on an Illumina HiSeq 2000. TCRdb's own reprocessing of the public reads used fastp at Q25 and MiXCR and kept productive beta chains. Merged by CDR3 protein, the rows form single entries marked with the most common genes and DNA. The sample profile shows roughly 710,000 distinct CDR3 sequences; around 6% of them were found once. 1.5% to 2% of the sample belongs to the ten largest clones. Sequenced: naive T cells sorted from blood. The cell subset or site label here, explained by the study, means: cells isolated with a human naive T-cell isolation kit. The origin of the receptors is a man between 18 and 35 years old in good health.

The CDR3 loop is CASSNRAGGPNEQYF. The DNA of the CDR3 is TGTGCCAGCAGCAATCGAGCGGGAGGGCCGAACGAGCAGTACTTC. This chain uses TRBV7-8 with TRBJ2-7; 10 bases map to TRBD2. Germline V lookup: CDR1 SGHVS, CDR2 FQNEAQ. The V and J ends lost 5 bases and 5 bases, in that order; junction bases with no gene match: 9. There are 15 residues in the CDR3. The full variable domain, rest sourced from reference TRBV7-8 and TRBJ2-7, is GAGVSQSPRYKVAKRGQDVALRCDPISGHVSLFWYQQALGQGPEFLTYFQNEAQLDKSGLPSDRFFAERPEGSVSTLKIQRTQQEDSAVYLCASSNRAGGPNEQYFGPGTRLTVT.

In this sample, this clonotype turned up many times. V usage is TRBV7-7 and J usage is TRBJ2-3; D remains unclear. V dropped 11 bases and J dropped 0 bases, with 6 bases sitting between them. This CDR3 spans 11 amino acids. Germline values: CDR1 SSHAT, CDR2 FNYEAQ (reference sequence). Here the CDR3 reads CAQDSTDTQYF. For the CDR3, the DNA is TGTGCCCAAGACAGCACAGATACGCAGTATTTT.

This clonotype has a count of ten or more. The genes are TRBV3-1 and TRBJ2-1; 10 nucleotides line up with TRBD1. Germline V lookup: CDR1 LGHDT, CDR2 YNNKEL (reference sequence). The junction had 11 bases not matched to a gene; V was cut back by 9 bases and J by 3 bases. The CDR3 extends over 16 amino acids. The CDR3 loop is CARIGGGQGNYNEQFF. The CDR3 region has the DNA TGTGCCAGAATTGGCGGGGGACAGGGGAACTACAATGAGCAGTTCTTC.

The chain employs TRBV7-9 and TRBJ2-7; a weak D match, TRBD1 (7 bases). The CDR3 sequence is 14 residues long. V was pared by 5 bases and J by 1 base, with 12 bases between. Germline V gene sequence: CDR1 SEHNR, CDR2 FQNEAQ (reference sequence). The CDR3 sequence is CASSPRGESYEQYF. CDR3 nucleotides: TGTGCCAGCAGCCCCAGGGGGGAATCCTACGAGCAGTACTTC.

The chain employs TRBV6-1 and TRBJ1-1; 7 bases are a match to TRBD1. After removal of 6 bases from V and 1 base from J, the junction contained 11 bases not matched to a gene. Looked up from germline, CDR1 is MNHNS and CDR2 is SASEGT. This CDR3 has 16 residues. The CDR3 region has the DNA TGTGCCAGCAGCCTCAACAGGGGCGCCGGGAACACTGAAGCTTTCTTT. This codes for CASSLNRGAGNTEAFF.

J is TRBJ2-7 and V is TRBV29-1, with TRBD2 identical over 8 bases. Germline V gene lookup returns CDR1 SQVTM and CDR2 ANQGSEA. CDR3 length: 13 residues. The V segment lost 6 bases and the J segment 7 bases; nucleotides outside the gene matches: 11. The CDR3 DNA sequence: TGCAGCGTGACCGGGGGGGGGTCAGGGGAGCAGTACGTC. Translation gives CSVTGGGSGEQYV.

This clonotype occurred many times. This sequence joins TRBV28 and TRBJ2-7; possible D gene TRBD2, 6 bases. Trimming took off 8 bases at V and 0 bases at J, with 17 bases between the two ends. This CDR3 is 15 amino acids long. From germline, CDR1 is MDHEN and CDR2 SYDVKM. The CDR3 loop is CASAFNLALSYEQYF. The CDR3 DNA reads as TGTGCCAGCGCCTTTAACCTAGCGCTCTCCTACGAGCAGTACTTC.

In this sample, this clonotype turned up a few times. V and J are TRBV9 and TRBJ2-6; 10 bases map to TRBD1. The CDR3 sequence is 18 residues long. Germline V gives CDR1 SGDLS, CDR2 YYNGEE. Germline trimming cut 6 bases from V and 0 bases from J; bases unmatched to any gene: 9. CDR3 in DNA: TGTGCCAGCACCATCGGACAGGGGGTTAGCTCTGGGGCCAACGTCCTGACTTTC. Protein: CASTIGQGVSSGANVLTF.

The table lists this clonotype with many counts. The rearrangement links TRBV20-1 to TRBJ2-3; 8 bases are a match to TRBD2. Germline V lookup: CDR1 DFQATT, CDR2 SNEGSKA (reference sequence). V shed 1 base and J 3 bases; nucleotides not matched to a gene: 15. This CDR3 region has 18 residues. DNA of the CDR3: TGCAGTGCTAGAGCCCCCTGGGGAGCGGGAGATGGGACAGATACGCAGTATTTT. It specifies CSARAPWGAGDGTDTQYF.

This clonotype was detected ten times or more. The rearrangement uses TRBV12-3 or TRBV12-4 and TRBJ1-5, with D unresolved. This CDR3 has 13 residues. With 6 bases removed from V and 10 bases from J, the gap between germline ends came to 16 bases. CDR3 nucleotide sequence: TGTGCCAGCAGAAAAGCCAGTTTCGGACCCCAGCATTTT. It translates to CASRKASFGPQHF.

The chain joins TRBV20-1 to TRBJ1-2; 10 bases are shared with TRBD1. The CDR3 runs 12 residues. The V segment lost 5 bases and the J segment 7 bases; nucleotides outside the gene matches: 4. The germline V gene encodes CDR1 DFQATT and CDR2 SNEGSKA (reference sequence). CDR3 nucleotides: TGCAGTGCTCGCCGGGACAGGGGTGGCTACACCTTC. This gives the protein CSARRDRGGYTF.

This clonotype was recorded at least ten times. This CDR3 reads CASSFIPGQETQYF. The CDR3 coding sequence is TGTGCCAGCAGCTTTATCCCGGGGCAAGAGACCCAGTACTTC. This chain uses TRBV7-9 with TRBJ2-5, with TRBD2 as a possible D gene (5 bases). Trimming removed 3 bases from V and 2 bases from J, with 10 bases in between. CDR3 length: 14 residues. Germline CDR1 and CDR2: SEHNR and FQNEAQ (reference sequence).

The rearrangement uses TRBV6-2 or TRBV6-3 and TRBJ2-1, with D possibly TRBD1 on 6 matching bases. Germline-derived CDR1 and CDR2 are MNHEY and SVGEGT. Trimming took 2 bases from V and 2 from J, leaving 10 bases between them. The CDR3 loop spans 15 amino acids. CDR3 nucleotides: TGTGCCAGCAGTTACATCAGGGGTACCTACAATGAGCAGTTCTTC. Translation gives CASSYIRGTYNEQFF.

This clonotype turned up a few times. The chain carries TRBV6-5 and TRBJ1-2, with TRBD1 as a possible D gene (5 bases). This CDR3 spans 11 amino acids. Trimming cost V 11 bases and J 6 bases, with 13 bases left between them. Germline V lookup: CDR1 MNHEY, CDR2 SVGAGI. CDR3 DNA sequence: TGTGCCTGCTTGGGGGGTAATGGCTACACCTTC. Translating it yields CACLGGNGYTF.

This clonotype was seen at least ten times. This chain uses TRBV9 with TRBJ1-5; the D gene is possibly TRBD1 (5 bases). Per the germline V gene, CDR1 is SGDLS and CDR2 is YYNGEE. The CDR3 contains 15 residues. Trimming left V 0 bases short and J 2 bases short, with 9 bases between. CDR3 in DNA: TGTGCCAGCAGCGTAGGGGGGACGGGCAATCAGCCCCAGCATTTT. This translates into CASSVGGTGNQPQHF.

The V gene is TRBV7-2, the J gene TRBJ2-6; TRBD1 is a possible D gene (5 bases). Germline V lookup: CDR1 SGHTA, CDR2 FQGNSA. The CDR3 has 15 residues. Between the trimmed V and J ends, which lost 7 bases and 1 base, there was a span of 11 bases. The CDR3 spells CASTRRQSGANVLTF. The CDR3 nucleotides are TGTGCCAGCACCCGACGACAGTCTGGGGCCAACGTCCTGACTTTC.

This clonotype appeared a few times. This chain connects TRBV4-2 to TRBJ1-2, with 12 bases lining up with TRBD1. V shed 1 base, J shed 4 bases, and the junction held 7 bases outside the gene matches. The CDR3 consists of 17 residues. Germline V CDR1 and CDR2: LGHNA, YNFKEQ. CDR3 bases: TGTGCCAGCAGCCAAGCTCCCGGGACAGGGGGCCCCTATGGCTACACCTTC. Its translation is CASSQAPGTGGPYGYTF.

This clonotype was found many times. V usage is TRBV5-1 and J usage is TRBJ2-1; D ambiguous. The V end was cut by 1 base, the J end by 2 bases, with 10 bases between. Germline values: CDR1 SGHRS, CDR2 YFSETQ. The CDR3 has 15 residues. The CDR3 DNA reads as TGCGCCAGCAGCTTGCGGCCGCCAACCTACAATGAGCAGTTCTTC. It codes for CASSLRPPTYNEQFF.

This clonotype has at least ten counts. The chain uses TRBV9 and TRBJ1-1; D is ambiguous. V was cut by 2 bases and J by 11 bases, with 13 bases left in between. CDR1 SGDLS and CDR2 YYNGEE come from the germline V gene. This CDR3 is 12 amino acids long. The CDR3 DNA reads TGTGCCAGCAGCGTGGACGGTTTATACGCTTTCTTT. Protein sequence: CASSVDGLYAFF.

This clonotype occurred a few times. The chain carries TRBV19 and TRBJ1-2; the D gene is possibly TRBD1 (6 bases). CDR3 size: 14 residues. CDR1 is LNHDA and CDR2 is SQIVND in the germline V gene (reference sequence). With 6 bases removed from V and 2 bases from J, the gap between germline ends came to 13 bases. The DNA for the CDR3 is TGTGCCAGTAGGGCCGGGACAACAAACTATGGCTACACCTTC. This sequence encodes CASRAGTTNYGYTF.

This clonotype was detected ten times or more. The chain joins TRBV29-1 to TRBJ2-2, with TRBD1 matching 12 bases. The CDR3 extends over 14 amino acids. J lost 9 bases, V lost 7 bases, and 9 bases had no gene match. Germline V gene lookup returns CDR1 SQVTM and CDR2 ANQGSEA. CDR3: CSGVGTGGSRELFF. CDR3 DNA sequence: TGCAGCGGAGTCGGGACAGGGGGCTCGAGGGAGCTGTTTTTT.

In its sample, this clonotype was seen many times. The CDR3 DNA follows: TGTGCCAGCAGCCAAGTGGTAGGTCTTGAAGCTTTCTTT. It encodes CASSQVVGLEAFF. The gene calls are TRBV4-2 and TRBJ1-1, with no clear D. The CDR3 totals 13 residues. Trimming shortened V by 1 base and J by 7 bases, and 10 bases separated the two germline ends. Per the germline V gene, CDR1 is LGHNA and CDR2 is YNFKEQ.

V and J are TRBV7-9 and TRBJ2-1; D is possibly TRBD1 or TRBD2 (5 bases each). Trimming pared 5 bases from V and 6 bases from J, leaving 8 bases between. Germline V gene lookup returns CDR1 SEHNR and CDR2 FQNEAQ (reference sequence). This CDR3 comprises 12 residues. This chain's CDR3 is CASSGTVNEQFF. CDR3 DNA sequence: TGTGCCAGCAGCGGGACCGTCAATGAGCAGTTCTTC.

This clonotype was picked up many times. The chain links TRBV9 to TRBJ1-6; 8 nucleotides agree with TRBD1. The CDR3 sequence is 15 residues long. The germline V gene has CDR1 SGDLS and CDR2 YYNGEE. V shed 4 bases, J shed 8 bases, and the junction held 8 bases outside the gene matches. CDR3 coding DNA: TGTGCCAGCAGCATCTCGGACAGGGCGGATTCACCCCTCCACTTT. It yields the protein CASSISDRADSPLHF. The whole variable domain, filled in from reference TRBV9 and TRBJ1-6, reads DSGVTQTPKHLITATGQRVTLRCSPRSGDLSVYWYQQSLDQGLQFLIQYYNGEERAKGNILERFSAQQFPDLHSELNLSSLELGDSALYFCASSISDRADSPLHFGNGTRLTVT.

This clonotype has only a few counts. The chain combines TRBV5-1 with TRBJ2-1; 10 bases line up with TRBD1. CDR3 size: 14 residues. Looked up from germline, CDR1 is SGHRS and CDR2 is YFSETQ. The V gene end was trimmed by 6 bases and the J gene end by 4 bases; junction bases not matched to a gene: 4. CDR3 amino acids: CASTQDRGYNEQFF. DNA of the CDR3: TGCGCCAGCACGCAGGACAGGGGGTACAATGAGCAGTTCTTC. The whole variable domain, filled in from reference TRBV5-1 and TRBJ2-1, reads KAGVTQTPRYLIKTRGQQVTLSCSPISGHRSVSWYQQTPGQGLQFLFEYFSETQRNKGNFPGRFSGRQFSNSRSEMNVSTLELGDSALYLCASTQDRGYNEQFFGPGTRLTVL.

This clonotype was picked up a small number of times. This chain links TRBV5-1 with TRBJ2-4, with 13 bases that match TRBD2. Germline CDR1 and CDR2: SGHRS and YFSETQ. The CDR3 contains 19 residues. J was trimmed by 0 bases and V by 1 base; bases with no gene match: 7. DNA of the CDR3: TGCGCCAGCAGCTTGATTGGACTAGCGGGAGTACTAGCCAAAAACATTCAGTACTTC. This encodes CASSLIGLAGVLAKNIQYF.